This is a list of T cell receptor beta chains from one sample in a study of CD8 T cells in Susac syndrome. Using its own MiXCR run on the immunoSEQ multiplex PCR reads, TCRdb lists one record per CDR3 protein. The sample has 330,000 or so distinct CDR3 sequences, approximately 90% seen once. Sequencing was carried out using CD8+ T cells from PBMCs. The receptors here all came from a human donor with multiple sclerosis. Each CDR3 is given with its conserved first and last residue. The order of the fields is clone size, V gene, D gene, CDR3 length, J gene, CDR3 protein, CDR3 DNA. D genes are given only for firm matches. Only part of the rows carry a size: once, few, many, or a class if the clone is expanded.

>-|TRBV18|-|12|TRBJ2-2
CASSPPTGELFF
TGTGCCAGCTCACCACCCACCGGGGAGCTGTTTTTT
>-|TRBV2|TRBD2|14|TRBJ2-3
CASRRLAGADTQYF
TGTGCCAGCAGGAGACTAGCGGGGGCAGATACGCAGTATTTT
>-|TRBV2|TRBD2|15|TRBJ2-1
CASRVASGEYNEQFF
TGTGCCAGCAGGGTGGCTAGCGGGGAGTACAATGAGCAGTTCTTC
>-|TRBV6-1|TRBD2|15|TRBJ2-7
CASSDMGLAGYEQYF
TGTGCCAGCAGTGATATGGGACTAGCGGGCTACGAGCAGTACTTC
>-|TRBV12-3/TRBV12-4|-|15|TRBJ2-1
CASRPGGGRYNEQFF
TGTGCCAGCAGACCCGGTGGGGGGAGGTACAATGAGCAGTTCTTC
>-|TRBV20-1|TRBD1|14|TRBJ1-1
CSARALDRGTEAFF
TGCAGTGCTAGAGCCCTGGACAGGGGGACTGAAGCTTTCTTT
>-|TRBV27|TRBD1|13|TRBJ2-7
CASSGQEQNEQYF
TGTGCCAGCAGTGGACAGGAACAAAACGAGCAGTACTTC
>-|TRBV6-1|-|16|TRBJ2-6
CASSRDPGAGANVLTF
TGTGCCAGCAGTAGGGACCCGGGGGCTGGGGCCAACGTCCTGACTTTC
>-|TRBV5-5|TRBD1|17|TRBJ1-5
CASSSGGRGASNQPQHF
TGTGCCAGCAGCTCCGGAGGCAGGGGGGCTAGCAATCAGCCCCAGCATTTT
>-|TRBV24-1|-|12|TRBJ2-5
CATNELLETQYF
TGTGCCACCAACGAGTTGTTAGAGACCCAGTACTTC
>-|TRBV21-1|-|15|TRBJ2-5
CASSEDSGYQETQYF
TGTGCCAGCAGCGAGGACAGCGGGTACCAAGAGACCCAGTACTTC
>-|TRBV28|-|16|TRBJ1-1
CASSLQVGGTNTEAFF
TGTGCCAGCAGTTTACAGGTCGGCGGGACGAACACTGAAGCTTTCTTT
>-|TRBV12-3/TRBV12-4|-|15|TRBJ1-6
CASSSTGSYNSPLHF
TGTGCCAGCAGTTCCACGGGCTCCTATAATTCACCCCTCCACTTT
>-|TRBV9|TRBD1|15|TRBJ1-2
CASSGDRGRGYGYTF
TGTGCCAGCAGCGGTGACAGGGGGCGCGGCTATGGCTACACCTTC
>-|TRBV27|TRBD1|15|TRBJ2-3
CASSLGQGITDTQYF
TGTGCCAGCAGCCTGGGACAGGGTATAACAGATACGCAGTATTTT
>-|TRBV5-1|TRBD1|16|TRBJ2-5
CASSSSGQADLETQYF
TGCGCCAGCAGCTCTTCAGGACAGGCGGATCTGGAGACCCAGTACTTC
>-|TRBV25-1|TRBD1|20|TRBJ2-1
CASSAPSFPGGRDRHNEQFF
TGTGCCAGCAGTGCGCCCTCCTTCCCTGGTGGCAGGGACAGACACAATGAGCAGTTCTTC
>-|TRBV2|-|13|TRBJ1-1
CASTQEDYTEAFF
TGTGCCAGCACTCAGGAGGACTACACTGAAGCTTTCTTT
>-|TRBV7-9|TRBD2|14|TRBJ2-2
CASSLTGGGGELFF
TGTGCCAGCAGCTTAACGGGAGGAGGCGGGGAGCTGTTTTTT
>-|TRBV25-1|TRBD2|16|TRBJ2-5
CASSVPRLAAEETQYF
TGTGCCAGCAGTGTACCCCGACTAGCGGCGGAAGAGACCCAGTACTTC
>-|TRBV27|TRBD2|15|TRBJ2-3
CASCAGLAGTDTQYF
TGTGCCAGTTGCGCTGGACTAGCGGGCACAGATACGCAGTATTTT
>-|TRBV4-3|-|15|TRBJ2-5
CASSQDMGGWETQYF
TGCGCCAGCAGCCAAGATATGGGGGGCTGGGAGACCCAGTACTTC
>-|TRBV5-1|TRBD2|15|TRBJ2-4
CASSPGLAGENIQYF
TGCGCCAGCAGCCCCGGACTAGCGGGAGAAAACATTCAGTACTTC
>-|TRBV10-2|TRBD1|15|TRBJ2-2
CASGGQGTNTGELFF
TGCGCCAGCGGGGGACAGGGAACGAACACCGGGGAGCTGTTTTTT
>-|TRBV29-1|-|13|TRBJ2-1
CSVGADLHNEQFF
TGCAGCGTTGGAGCGGATCTCCACAATGAGCAGTTCTTC
>-|TRBV7-3|-|16|TRBJ2-3
CASSFSGVASTDTQYF
TGTGCCAGCAGCTTTTCAGGGGTTGCTAGCACAGATACGCAGTATTTT
>-|TRBV7-3|-|13|TRBJ2-3
CASSTGVADTQYF
TGTGCCAGCTCCACGGGGGTCGCAGATACGCAGTATTTT
>-|TRBV29-1|-|11|TRBJ1-1
CSVTVNTEAFF
TGCAGCGTGACTGTGAACACTGAAGCTTTCTTT
>-|TRBV6-5|-|15|TRBJ1-4
CASSTAGATNEKLFF
TGTGCCAGCAGTACCGCAGGGGCAACTAATGAAAAACTGTTTTTT
>-|TRBV11-1|-|14|TRBJ2-3
CASSLEDRTDTQYF
TGTGCCAGCAGCTTAGAGGACCGCACAGATACGCAGTATTTT
>-|TRBV28|-|14|TRBJ2-7
CASSRLEGHYEQYF
TGTGCCAGCAGTAGACTAGAGGGTCACTACGAGCAGTACTTC
>once|TRBV12-3/TRBV12-4|-|14|TRBJ2-1
CASSQGWLVGEQFF
TGTGCCAGCAGTCAAGGGTGGCTAGTCGGTGAGCAGTTCTTC
>-|TRBV28|-|14|TRBJ1-3
CASRKLGAGNTIYF
TGTGCCAGCAGAAAACTGGGTGCGGGGAACACCATATATTTT
>once|TRBV6-1|TRBD2|16|TRBJ2-3
CASSEGSGGVTDTQYF
TGTGCCAGCAGTGAAGGTAGCGGGGGGGTCACAGATACGCAGTATTTT
>-|TRBV27|-|13|TRBJ1-2
CASGAGRDYGYTF
TGTGCCAGCGGGGCCGGGAGGGATTATGGCTACACCTTC
>-|TRBV7-9|-|14|TRBJ2-7
CASSSRNRTYEQYF
TGTGCCAGCAGCTCGAGGAACAGAACCTACGAGCAGTACTTC
>-|TRBV3-1|-|11|TRBJ2-7
CASSQASEQYF
TGTGCCAGCAGCCAGGCTAGCGAGCAGTACTTC
>-|TRBV28|TRBD2|19|TRBJ2-7
CASNTPWSLAGGNSYEQYF
TGTGCCAGCAACACTCCCTGGTCTCTAGCGGGGGGAAACTCCTACGAGCAGTACTTC
>once|TRBV21-1|-|18|TRBJ1-5
CASSQKLGGDNPNQPQHF
TGTGCCAGCAGCCAAAAGCTGGGAGGGGACAACCCAAATCAGCCCCAGCATTTT
>few|TRBV15|-|15|TRBJ2-7
CATSRDRTGSYEQYF
TGTGCCACCAGCAGAGATAGAACAGGCTCCTACGAGCAGTACTTC
>-|TRBV7-3|-|16|TRBJ2-5
CASSLTRVSPQETQYF
TGTGCCAGCAGCTTAACCCGGGTCAGCCCCCAAGAGACCCAGTACTTC
>-|TRBV6-1|-|14|TRBJ1-5
CASSDLVSDQPQHF
TGTGCCAGCAGTGACCTGGTTAGCGATCAGCCCCAGCATTTT
>-|TRBV9|TRBD2|16|TRBJ2-1
CASSASGGLNHNEQFF
TGTGCCAGCAGCGCCAGCGGGGGGCTTAATCACAATGAGCAGTTCTTC
>-|TRBV2|-|14|TRBJ2-7
CASSPSKVSYEQYF
TGTGCCAGCAGTCCGAGCAAGGTATCCTACGAGCAGTACTTC
>-|TRBV20-1|TRBD2|16|TRBJ2-2
CSARYWGGQYTGELFF
TGCAGTGCTAGATATTGGGGAGGGCAGTACACCGGGGAGCTGTTTTTT
>-|TRBV29-1|-|15|TRBJ2-7
CSVNTPTGPFYEQYF
TGCAGCGTCAATACCCCGACAGGACCATTCTACGAGCAGTACTTC
>-|TRBV14|-|14|TRBJ2-7
CASSSEEDTYEQYF
TGTGCCAGCAGCTCAGAGGAGGACACCTACGAGCAGTACTTC
>-|TRBV24-1|-|12|TRBJ2-2
CATDRSGGELFF
TGTGCCACAGACCGGTCTGGAGGGGAGCTGTTTTTT
>-|TRBV4-3|TRBD2|17|TRBJ2-5
CASSHRLAGEYQETQYF
TGCGCCAGCAGCCATCGACTAGCGGGGGAGTACCAAGAGACCCAGTACTTC
>-|TRBV29-1|-|12|TRBJ1-1
CSVDDRTVEAFF
TGCAGCGTTGACGACAGGACCGTTGAAGCTTTCTTT